This T cell receptor (beta chain) was sequenced for a study of T cell clonality in common variable immunodeficiency. TCRdb keeps only in-frame clones here, not all; method: immunoSEQ multiplex PCR. The sample shows roughly 60,000 clones, no singletons; the ten largest hold approximately 1.6%. General study results and limits: Common variable immunodeficiency TCR beta sequences reportedly had fewer deletions and N-nucleotide insertions. Repertoire-complication correlations in CVID were limited by patient heterogeneity. The cause of increased CVID clonality remains unclear without subpopulation sequencing.

This clone was detected many times. Its antigen remains unknown. The DNA ends 3 residues before the CDR3 does, and the rest of the CDR3 is filled in from the germline J gene. The J segment lost 3 bases and the V segment lost 5 bases, leaving 4 bases of the junction unmatched. Germline CDR1 is SGHRS and CDR2 is YFSETQ. CDR3 length equals 14 residues. Heparinized whole blood, 5 to 8 ml, came from each donor. Input material: peripheral blood mononuclear cells. The chain combines TRBV5-1 with TRBJ1-2, with 10 bases identical to TRBD1. The sequence came from a person aged 18-70 years in good health. Partial CDR3 DNA: TGCGCCAGCAGATCGACAGGGGGCGACTATGGC. Translated: CASRSTGGDYG. From start to end, the CDR3 is CASRSTGGDYGYTF.